This entry features one TCR beta chain sequence. The antigen is undetermined. PCR used 60 Vbeta primers and 13 Jbeta primers. The repertoire was sequenced with immunoSEQ multiplex PCR; TCRdb's copy has only in-frame clones and lacks some. The table includes 150,000 to 200,000 clones, 79% detected once. This record comes from a study of cytomegalovirus exposure and HLA in healthy donors. Study outcomes and limitations: About 87% or about 30% of the time was how often most TCR beta V segments were productive, according to an earlier analysis.

The CDR3 sequence is 12 residues long. Trimming removed 4 bases from V and 5 bases from J, with 11 bases in between. CDR1 and CDR2 (germline): SQVTM, ANQGSEA. This chain links TRBV29-1 with TRBJ1-2, with D unclear. Source material: PBMCs. The receptor comes from a girl between 10 and 17 years old in good health and CMV-seropositive. CDR3 residues: CSVGINPYGYTF. DNA of the CDR3: TGCAGCGTTGGTATAAATCCTTATGGCTACACCTTC. Full variable domain (rest looked up from reference TRBV29-1 and TRBJ1-2): SAVISQKPSRDICQRGTSLTIQCQVDSQVTMMFWYRQQPGQSLTLIATANQGSEATYESGFVIDKFPISRPNLTFSTLTVSNMSPEDSSIYLCSVGINPYGYTFGSGTRLTVV.